A single sample is the source of the 3 T cell receptor beta chains below, sequenced in a study of T cells in localized non-small cell lung cancer. Some clones are missing from TCRdb's copy, which holds only in-frame ones; the method was immunoSEQ multiplex PCR. Seen here are several thousand clones, roughly 50% observed once, and the top ten hold more than 2.5%. The sequencing used lymph node tissue, collected before any cancer treatment. The receptors derive from a female donor over 55 with stage I lung adenocarcinoma.

The chain employs TRBV19 and TRBJ1-1; D remains unclear. This CDR3 contains 15 residues. V was clipped by 1 base and J by 0 bases, with 9 bases between them. In germline, CDR1 is LNHDA, CDR2 SQIVND (reference sequence). The CDR3 protein is CASSIGAAMNTEAFF. CDR3 DNA sequence: TGTGCCAGTAGTATAGGGGCGGCCATGAACACTGAAGCTTTCTTT.

This chain uses TRBV9 with TRBJ2-7; D remains ambiguous. CDR3 size: 13 residues. CDR1 is SGDLS and CDR2 is YYNGEE in the germline V gene. Trimming stripped 5 bases from V and 3 bases from J, with 12 bases between. For the CDR3, the DNA is TGTGCCAGCAGTGCAGCATCTCTCTACGAGCAGTACTTC. Encoded protein: CASSAASLYEQYF.

The chain has TRBV19 and TRBJ1-1; D gene unclear. Deletions cut 6 bases from V and 0 bases from J, with 5 bases between. CDR3 size: 12 residues. CDR1 and CDR2 (germline): LNHDA, SQIVND (reference sequence). In DNA, the CDR3 is TGTGCCAGTAGCCTGATGAACACTGAAGCTTTCTTT. It is translated as CASSLMNTEAFF.